This TCR beta chain was recorded in a study of blood T cells in healthy people across ages. Findings and caveats of the study: Getting older went along with TCR beta diversity per million T cells dropping roughly linearly.

A remark on this clonotype: Antigen unknown.

A J-beta primer mix and a sample-barcoded 5' primer were used in a second PCR of about 7 to 12 cycles. Carrying 12 random nucleotides, a template-switch adaptor labeled each individual cDNA molecule. Via MiXCR, TCRdb re-called the 5' RACE reads, giving one row per CDR3 protein. The sample consists of approximately 850,000 distinct CDR3 sequences, roughly 60% of them appearing once. CDR3 length equals 15 residues. Trimming took 1 base from V and 8 from J, leaving 15 bases between them. Germline CDR1 reads SGHTA; CDR2 reads FQGNSA. Material for sequencing was blood. This chain uses TRBV7-2 with TRBJ2-1; tentatively, D is TRBD2 (6 bases). The sequence was collected from a man aged 25-40 years in good health. In nucleotides, the CDR3 is TGTGCCAGCAGCTTAGAGGGGCGGGGTGAAGATGAGCAGTTCTTC. Its protein product is CASSLEGRGEDEQFF. Together with reference TRBV7-2 and TRBJ2-1, the CDR3 gives the full variable domain: GAGVSQSPSNKVTEKGKDVELRCDPISGHTALYWYRQSLGQGLEFLIYFQGNSAPDKSGLPSDRFSAERTGGSVSTLTIQRTQQEDSAVYLCASSLEGRGEDEQFFGPGTRLTVL.